Following are 5 T cell receptor beta chains from one sample sequenced in a study of neurological immune-mediated disorders. TCRdb recomputed calls from the 5' RACE reads with MiXCR, one row per CDR3 protein. The data contain some 15,000 distinct CDR3 sequences, about 20% of them singletons. Sample: PBMCs. The receptors stem from a man aged 50 to 60 in good health.

By proportion, this clonotype is medium-sized. The chain recombines TRBV2 with TRBJ2-1; TRBD2 agrees at 7 bases. V trimming: 4 bases; J trimming: 14 bases; junction bases outside the gene matches: 11. Germline values: CDR1 SNHLY, CDR2 FYNNEI. This CDR3 comprises 13 residues. The CDR3 DNA reads as TGTGCCAGCAGTGCCGGGGGGTTTGGGAGTAAGTTCTTC. It encodes CASSAGGFGSKFF. The complete variable domain, with remaining parts taken from reference TRBV2 and TRBJ2-1, reads EPEVTQTPSHQVTQMGQEVILRCVPISNHLYFYWYRQILGQKVEFLVSFYNNEISEKSEIFDDQFSVERPDGSNFTLKIRSTKLEDSAMYFCASSAGGFGSKFFGPGTRLTVL.

This rearrangement joins TRBV7-9 to TRBJ2-2, with 9 bases lining up with TRBD1. CDR1 is SEHNR and CDR2 is FQNEAQ in the germline V gene (reference sequence). With V trimmed by 6 bases and J by 4 bases, 6 bases remained unmatched. This CDR3 spans 15 amino acids. CDR3 protein: CASRGGQGGTGELFF. The CDR3 bases are TGTGCCAGCAGGGGGGGACAGGGAGGCACCGGGGAGCTGTTTTTT.

The chain is built from TRBV20-1 and TRBJ2-2; 8 nucleotides line up with TRBD2. Losses at the gene ends were 2 bases for V and 5 bases for J; bases not matched to a gene: 19. The CDR3 consists of 19 residues. CDR1 DFQATT and CDR2 SNEGSKA come from the germline V gene (reference sequence). The CDR3, as DNA: TGCAGTGCTAGATGGGGGATGCCGGGACTAGATTCCGTTACCGGGGAGCTGTTTTTT. This sequence encodes CSARWGMPGLDSVTGELFF.

The chain links TRBV5-4 to TRBJ2-7, with TRBD2 as a possible D gene (6 bases). The germline CDR1 and CDR2 sequences are SGHNT and YYREEE (reference sequence). V lost 4 bases and J lost 5, with 16 bases in between. The CDR3 is 14 residues long. The CDR3: CASSRGLVLNEQYF. CDR3 DNA: TGTGCCAGCAGCCGGGGGTTGGTGTTGAACGAGCAGTACTTC.

This clonotype was recorded many times. The chain uses TRBV20-1 and TRBJ2-7, with D possibly matching TRBD1 (5 bases). Trimming left V 3 bases short and J 0 bases short, with 18 bases between. Germline CDR1 and CDR2: DFQATT and SNEGSKA (reference sequence). The CDR3 covers 16 residues. The CDR3 is CSASSPSQGSSYEQYF. CDR3 in DNA: TGCAGTGCTAGCTCCCCTTCCCAGGGTAGCTCCTACGAGCAGTACTTC.